Below are 12 T cell receptor beta chains sequenced from a single sample in a study of human T cells and chemical hapten exposure. Each CDR3 protein is one row after TCRdb ran MiXCR on the RACE reads. The data contain 300,000 to 400,000 distinct CDR3 sequences, 5.5% to 8% of them seen just once; the ten biggest clones take up around 8.4%. Time point described: patch test 1, 2 weeks after DPC sensitization. Treatment described: therapeutic diphenylcyclopropenone sensitization with weekly scalp DPC. Specimen: whole blood, collected in connection with sensitization to the hapten diphenylcyclopropenone (DPC). The receptors stem from a woman in her late teens or twenties with alopecia areata. Some clones in this sample may be carry-over from other donors' samples.

V is TRBV3-1 and J is TRBJ2-7; no clear D. The V end was cut by 1 base, the J end by 2 bases, with 6 bases between. The CDR3 runs 13 residues. CDR1 and CDR2 (germline): LGHDT, YNNKEL (reference sequence). CDR3 region: CASSQAAAYEQYF. The CDR3 bases are TGTGCCAGCAGCCAAGCGGCAGCCTACGAGCAGTACTTC.

The chain couples TRBV10-3 to TRBJ1-4; tentatively, D is TRBD1 (6 bases). This CDR3 has 15 amino acids. Trimming removed 6 bases at V and 3 bases at J, with 14 bases between. Germline V lookup: CDR1 ENHRY, CDR2 SYGVKD. The chain's CDR3 is CAIRTSGAPNEKLFF. For the CDR3, the DNA is TGTGCCATCAGAACCTCAGGGGCGCCTAATGAAAAACTGTTTTTT.

This clonotype was picked up many times. The chain is built from TRBV11-1 and TRBJ2-1; the D is unclear. CDR1 is SGHAT and CDR2 is FQDESV in the germline V gene (reference sequence). The CDR3 spans 15 residues. The V and J ends lost 0 bases and 3 bases respectively, with 9 bases between them. CDR3 coding DNA: TGTGCCAGCAGCTTAGCGGGGATCATCTACAATGAGCAGTTCTTC. Translating gives CASSLAGIIYNEQFF.

This clonotype was counted at least ten times. The chain has TRBV12-3 or TRBV12-4 and TRBJ1-2; unclear D gene. The V end lost 0 bases, the J end lost 6 bases, and 5 bases lay between the germline ends. The CDR3 covers 12 residues. For the CDR3, the DNA is TGTGCCAGCAGTTTAGCTGAGGATGGCTACACCTTC. This encodes CASSLAEDGYTF.

This clonotype was seen only a few times. The rearrangement joins TRBV7-2 to TRBJ2-2; tentatively, D is TRBD1 (6 bases). This CDR3 region has 15 residues. The germline V gene has CDR1 SGHTA and CDR2 FQGNSA. Deletions cut 5 bases from V and 4 bases from J, with 14 bases between. The CDR3: CASSPEATGTGELFF. CDR3 nucleotide sequence: TGTGCCAGCAGCCCCGAGGCGACAGGCACCGGGGAGCTGTTTTTT. The full variable domain, its missing parts supplied by reference TRBV7-2 and TRBJ2-2, is GAGVSQSPSNKVTEKGKDVELRCDPISGHTALYWYRQSLGQGLEFLIYFQGNSAPDKSGLPSDRFSAERTGGSVSTLTIQRTQQEDSAVYLCASSPEATGTGELFFGEGSRLTVL.

This clonotype was recorded at least ten times. CDR3 in amino acids: CALGQGEYNEQFF. In DNA, the CDR3 is TGTGCCCTGGGACAGGGAGAATACAATGAGCAGTTCTTC. The rearrangement joins TRBV6-1 to TRBJ2-1, with 9 bases identical to TRBD1. Trimming cost V 11 bases and J 4 bases; bases outside gene matches: 6. The germline gives CDR1 MNHNS, CDR2 SASEGT. The CDR3 consists of 13 residues.

This clonotype was observed a handful of times. The gene calls are TRBV12-3 or TRBV12-4 and TRBJ2-3; D is ambiguous. V was trimmed by 3 bases and J by 0 bases, leaving 7 bases between them. CDR3 length: 14 amino acids. CDR3 in DNA: TGTGCCAGCAGTTTCCCCCCCAGCACAGATACGCAGTATTTT. Its protein is CASSFPPSTDTQYF.

This chain links TRBV6-2 or TRBV6-3 with TRBJ2-7, with TRBD2 matching 14 bases. The CDR3 extends over 16 amino acids. V was clipped by 7 bases and J by 1 base; unmatched bases: 6. Germline CDR1 MNHEY, CDR2 SVGEGT. The CDR3 reads CASTFWTSGGSYEQYF. DNA for the CDR3: TGTGCCAGCACCTTCTGGACTAGCGGGGGGTCCTACGAGCAGTACTTC.

This clonotype was seen ten or more times. The V call is TRBV28, the J call TRBJ2-7, with 8 nucleotides matching TRBD1. CDR1 and CDR2 (germline): MDHEN, SYDVKM. The V and J ends lost 7 bases and 7 bases, in that order; junction bases with no gene match: 12. The CDR3 is 14 amino acids. CDR3 sequence: CASNEGQGAKEQYF. In DNA form, the CDR3 reads TGTGCCAGCAATGAAGGGCAGGGGGCTAAAGAGCAGTACTTC.

Many counts were recorded for this clonotype. The chain couples TRBV4-3 to TRBJ1-1; D gene uncertain. There are 15 residues in the CDR3. V was pared by 0 bases and J by 4 bases, with 12 bases between. In germline, CDR1 is LGHNA, CDR2 YSLEER. In DNA form, the CDR3 reads TGCGCCAGCAGCCAAGATGCGGGCAGCCTCACTGAAGCTTTCTTT. It is translated as CASSQDAGSLTEAFF.

The V gene is TRBV4-2, the J gene TRBJ1-1, with D tentatively TRBD1 (6 bases). With 4 bases removed from V and 5 bases from J, the gap between germline ends came to 17 bases. The germline CDR1 and CDR2 sequences are LGHNA and YNFKEQ. The CDR3 runs 15 residues. CDR3 region: CASSPPLGAGTEAFF. As DNA, the CDR3 is TGTGCCAGCAGCCCTCCCCTGGGGGCAGGGACTGAAGCTTTCTTT.

The chain has TRBV6-5 and TRBJ1-2, with TRBD1 matching over 10 bases. Germline V gives CDR1 MNHEY, CDR2 SVGAGI. The CDR3 is 15 amino acids. Trimming took 2 bases from V and 4 from J; bases not matched to a gene: 4. CDR3 protein: CASSYGTGDFYGYTF. CDR3 sequence (DNA): TGTGCCAGCAGTTACGGGACAGGGGATTTCTATGGCTACACCTTC.